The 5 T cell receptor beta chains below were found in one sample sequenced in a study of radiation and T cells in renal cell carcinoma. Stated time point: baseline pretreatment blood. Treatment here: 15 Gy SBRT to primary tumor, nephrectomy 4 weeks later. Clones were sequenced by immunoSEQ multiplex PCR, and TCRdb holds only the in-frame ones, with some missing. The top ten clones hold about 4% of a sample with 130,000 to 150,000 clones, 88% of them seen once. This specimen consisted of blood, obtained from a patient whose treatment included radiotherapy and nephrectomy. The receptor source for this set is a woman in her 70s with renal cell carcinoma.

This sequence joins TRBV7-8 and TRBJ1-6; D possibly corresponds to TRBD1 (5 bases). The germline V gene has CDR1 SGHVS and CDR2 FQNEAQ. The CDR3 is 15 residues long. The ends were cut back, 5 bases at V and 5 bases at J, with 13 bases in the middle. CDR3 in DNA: TGTGCCAGCAGCCCCCCGGGACGGAATAATTCACCCCTCCACTTT. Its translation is CASSPPGRNNSPLHF.

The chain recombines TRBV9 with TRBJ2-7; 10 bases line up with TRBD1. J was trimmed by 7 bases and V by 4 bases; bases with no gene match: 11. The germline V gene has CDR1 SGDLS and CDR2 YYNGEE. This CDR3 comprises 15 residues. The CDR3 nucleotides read TGTGCCAGCAGCACCGGGACAGGGGCTCCGGGGGAGCAGTACTTC. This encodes CASSTGTGAPGEQYF.

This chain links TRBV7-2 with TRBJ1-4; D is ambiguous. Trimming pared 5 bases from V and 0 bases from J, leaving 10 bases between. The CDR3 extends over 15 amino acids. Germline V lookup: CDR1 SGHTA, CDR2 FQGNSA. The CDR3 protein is CASSLQSATNEKLFF. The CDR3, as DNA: TGTGCCAGCAGCCTACAGAGCGCAACTAATGAAAAACTGTTTTTT.

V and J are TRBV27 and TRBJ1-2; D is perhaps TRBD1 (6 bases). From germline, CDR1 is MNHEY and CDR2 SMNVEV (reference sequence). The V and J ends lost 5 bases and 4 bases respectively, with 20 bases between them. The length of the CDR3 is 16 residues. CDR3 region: CASSRNRDTLSYGYTF. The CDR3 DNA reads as TGTGCCAGCAGTCGAAACCGGGACACCCTTAGCTATGGCTACACCTTC.

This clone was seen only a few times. CDR3 DNA sequence: TGTGCCTGGAGAGGCGGGAATAGCAATCAGCCCCAGCATTTT. Its translation is CAWRGGNSNQPQHF. This chain joins TRBV30 and TRBJ1-5, with D unclear. The CDR3 extends over 14 amino acids. Trimming pared 3 bases from V and 0 bases from J, leaving 9 bases between. Germline-derived CDR1 and CDR2 are GTSNPN and SVGIG (reference sequence).